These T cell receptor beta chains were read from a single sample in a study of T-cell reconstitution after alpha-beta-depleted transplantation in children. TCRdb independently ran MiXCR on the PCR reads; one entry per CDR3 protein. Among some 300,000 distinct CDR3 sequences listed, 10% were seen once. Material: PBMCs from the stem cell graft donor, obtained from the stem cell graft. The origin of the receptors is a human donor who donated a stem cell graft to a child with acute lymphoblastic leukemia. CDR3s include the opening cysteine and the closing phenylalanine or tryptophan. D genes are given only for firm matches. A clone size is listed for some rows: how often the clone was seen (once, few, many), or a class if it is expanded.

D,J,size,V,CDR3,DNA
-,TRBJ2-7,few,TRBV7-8,CASSSQGRFSEQYF,TGTGCCAGCAGCTCACAGGGACGGTTCTCCGAGCAGTACTTC
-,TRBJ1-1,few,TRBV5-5,CASSPTPGPAPEAFF,TGTGCCAGCAGCCCCACACCCGGACCGGCCCCTGAAGCTTTCTTT
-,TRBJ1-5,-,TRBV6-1,CASSAEAGVGNQPQHF,TGTGCCAGCAGCGCAGAGGCAGGGGTTGGCAATCAGCCCCAGCATTTT
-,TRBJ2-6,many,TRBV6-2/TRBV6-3,CASSYSNSGANVLTF,TGTGCCAGCAGTTACTCGAACTCTGGGGCCAACGTCCTGACTTTC
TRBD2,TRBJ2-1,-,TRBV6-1,CASRGLAGVDEQFF,TGTGCCAGCAGGGGACTAGCGGGAGTGGATGAGCAGTTCTTC
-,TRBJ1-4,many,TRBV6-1,CASRGRLNEKLFF,TGTGCCAGCAGAGGGAGGCTTAATGAAAAACTGTTTTTT
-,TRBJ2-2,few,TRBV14,CASSQTPLATGELFF,TGTGCCAGCAGCCAAACCCCCCTAGCCACCGGGGAGCTGTTTTTT
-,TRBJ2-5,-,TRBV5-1,CASSLTAAQETQYF,TGCGCCAGCAGCTTAACGGCAGCACAAGAGACCCAGTACTTC
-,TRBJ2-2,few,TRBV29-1,CSVEGLPGAYAGELFF,TGCAGCGTTGAAGGTTTACCGGGGGCGTACGCCGGGGAGCTGTTTTTT
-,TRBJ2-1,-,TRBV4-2,CASSQGGGFAYNEQFF,TGTGCCAGCAGCCAGGGTGGCGGATTTGCCTACAATGAGCAGTTCTTC
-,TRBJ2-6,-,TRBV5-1,CASSDRSGANVLTF,TGCGCCAGCAGTGACAGATCTGGGGCCAACGTCCTGACTTTC
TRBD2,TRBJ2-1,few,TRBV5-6,CASSGAGVGDEQFF,TGTGCCAGCAGCGGCGCGGGAGTAGGGGATGAGCAGTTCTTC
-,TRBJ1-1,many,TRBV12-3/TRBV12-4,CASISRPMTVNTEAFF,TGTGCCAGCATTTCCCGGCCCATGACCGTGAACACTGAAGCTTTCTTT
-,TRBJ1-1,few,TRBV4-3,CASSQVNGWAFF,TGCGCCAGCAGCCAAGTTAATGGATGGGCTTTCTTT
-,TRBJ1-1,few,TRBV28,CASSAPIEAFF,TGTGCCAGCAGTGCCCCGATCGAAGCTTTCTTT
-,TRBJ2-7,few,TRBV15,CATSRDLAEPPVEYF,TGTGCCACCAGCAGAGATCTGGCGGAACCCCCTGTGGAGTACTTC
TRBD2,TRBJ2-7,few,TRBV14,CASSLSGGLVSSEQYF,TGTGCCAGCAGCCTTTCCGGGGGACTAGTCTCCTCCGAGCAGTACTTC
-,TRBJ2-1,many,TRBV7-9,CASSLRRGNEQFF,TGTGCCAGCAGCCTCCGGCGGGGCAATGAGCAGTTCTTC
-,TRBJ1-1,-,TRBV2,CASSESQLRNTEAFF,TGTGCCAGCAGTGAAAGCCAGTTAAGGAACACTGAAGCTTTCTTT
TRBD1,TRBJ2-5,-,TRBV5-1,CASSLRTGEGQETQYF,TGCGCCAGCAGCCTCCGGACAGGGGAAGGCCAGGAGACCCAGTACTTC
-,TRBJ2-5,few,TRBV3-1,CASTIKETQYF,TGTGCCAGCACCATAAAAGAGACCCAGTACTTC
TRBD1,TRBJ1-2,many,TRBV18,CASSQRQGRANYGYTF,TGTGCCAGCTCACAACGACAGGGGCGAGCTAACTATGGCTACACCTTC
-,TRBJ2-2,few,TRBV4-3,CASSQTIVNTGELFF,TGCGCCAGCAGCCAAACCATAGTGAACACCGGGGAGCTGTTTTTT
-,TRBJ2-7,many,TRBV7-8,CASSFWAGPSYEQYF,TGTGCCAGCAGCTTTTGGGCAGGGCCAAGCTACGAGCAGTACTTC
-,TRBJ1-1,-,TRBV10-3,CAISDKGQGLTEAFF,TGTGCCATCAGTGATAAGGGCCAGGGCCTAACTGAAGCTTTCTTT
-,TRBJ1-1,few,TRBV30,CAWRAGVLNTEAFF,TGTGCCTGGAGGGCTGGGGTCTTGAACACTGAAGCTTTCTTT
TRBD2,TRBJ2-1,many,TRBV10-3,CAISDTSGRPNEQFF,TGTGCCATCAGCGATACTAGCGGGAGACCCAATGAGCAGTTCTTC
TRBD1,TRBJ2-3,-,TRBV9,CASSVAGTGLRTDTQYF,TGTGCCAGCAGCGTAGCTGGGACAGGGCTCCGCACAGATACGCAGTATTTT
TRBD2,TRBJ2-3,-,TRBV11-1,CASSFRIILTSGRPTDTQYF,TGTGCCAGCAGCTTCCGCATAATCCTGACTAGCGGGAGACCCACAGATACGCAGTATTTT
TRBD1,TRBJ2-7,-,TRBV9,CASSGTGGYEQYF,TGTGCCAGCTCCGGGACAGGGGGCTACGAGCAGTACTTC
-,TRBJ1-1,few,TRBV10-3,CAISEVGADLNTEAFF,TGTGCCATCAGTGAAGTTGGGGCGGACCTGAACACTGAAGCTTTCTTT
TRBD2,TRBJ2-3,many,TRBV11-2,CASSLGTKTDTQYF,TGTGCCAGCAGCTTGGGGACTAAGACAGATACGCAGTATTTT
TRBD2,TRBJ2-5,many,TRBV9,CASSVGLGTSRETQYF,TGTGCCAGCAGCGTAGGACTTGGGACTAGCAGAGAGACCCAGTACTTC
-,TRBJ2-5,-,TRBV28,CATYSGAETQYF,TGTGCTACCTACTCAGGGGCCGAGACCCAGTACTTC
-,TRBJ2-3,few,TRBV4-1,CASSPLGESLGTDTQYF,TGCGCCAGCAGCCCCCTGGGGGAGAGCCTAGGCACAGATACGCAGTATTTT
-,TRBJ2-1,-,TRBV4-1,CASSQSGRLYNEQFF,TGCGCCAGCAGCCAATCGGGGCGACTCTACAATGAGCAGTTCTTC
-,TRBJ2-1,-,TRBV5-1,CASSPNTGGIVAFHQQFF,TGCGCCAGCAGCCCAAATACCGGCGGGATAGTAGCATTTCATCAGCAGTTCTTC
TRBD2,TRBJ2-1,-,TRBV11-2,CASSTVAGGGNEQFF,TGTGCCAGCAGCACCGTAGCGGGAGGAGGCAATGAGCAGTTCTTC
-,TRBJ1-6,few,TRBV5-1,CASSLRNQGNSPLHF,TGCGCCAGCAGCTTGCGAAACCAGGGGAATTCACCCCTCCACTTT
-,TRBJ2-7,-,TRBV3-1,CASSQDRGELRYEQYF,TGTGCCAGCAGCCAAGATAGGGGTGAACTACGATACGAGCAGTACTTC
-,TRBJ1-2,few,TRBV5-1,CASSLVEDYGYTF,TGCGCCAGCAGCTTGGTGGAGGACTATGGCTACACCTTC
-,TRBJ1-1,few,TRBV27,CASQGMNTEAFF,TGTGCCAGCCAGGGGATGAACACTGAAGCTTTCTTT
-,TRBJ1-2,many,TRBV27,CASSFSSNYGYTF,TGTGCCAGCAGTTTCAGCAGTAACTATGGCTACACCTTC
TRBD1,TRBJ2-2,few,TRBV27,CASSSLGPGGPNTGELFF,TGTGCCAGCAGTTCCCTAGGCCCAGGGGGACCGAACACCGGGGAGCTGTTTTTT
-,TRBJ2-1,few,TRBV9,CASSGRGEQFF,TGTGCCAGCAGCGGCAGGGGTGAGCAGTTCTTC
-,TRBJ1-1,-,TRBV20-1,CSARDRGLGFWGNTEAFF,TGCAGTGCTAGAGATCGGGGGTTGGGGTTTTGGGGGAACACTGAAGCTTTCTTT
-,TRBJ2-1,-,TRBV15,CATRKEKYMHNEQFF,TGTGCCACCAGGAAGGAAAAGTACATGCACAATGAGCAGTTCTTC
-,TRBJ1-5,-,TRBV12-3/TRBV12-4,CASSSRVQPQHF,TGTGCCAGCAGTAGCAGGGTTCAGCCCCAGCATTTT
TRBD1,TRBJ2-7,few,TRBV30,CAWSVGTGESEQYF,TGTGCCTGGAGTGTTGGAACAGGGGAGTCCGAGCAGTACTTC
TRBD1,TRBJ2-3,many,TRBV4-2,CASSQVTGGTDTQYF,TGTGCCAGCAGCCAAGTGACAGGGGGCACAGATACGCAGTATTTT
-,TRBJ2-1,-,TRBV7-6,CASSLVGINEQFF,TGTGCCAGCAGCTTGGTAGGAATCAATGAGCAGTTCTTC
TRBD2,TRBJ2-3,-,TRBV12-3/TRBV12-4,CASSFRLGTSGTDTQYF,TGTGCCAGCAGTTTTAGGCTCGGGACTAGCGGCACAGATACGCAGTATTTT
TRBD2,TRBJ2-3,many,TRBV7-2,CASSQVAGPRDTQYF,TGTGCCAGCAGTCAGGTAGCGGGGCCTAGGGATACGCAGTATTTT
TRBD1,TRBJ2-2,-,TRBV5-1,CASRQGSNTGELFF,TGCGCCAGTAGACAGGGCTCGAACACCGGGGAGCTGTTTTTT
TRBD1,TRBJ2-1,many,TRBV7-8,CASSLLGTGYGAEQFF,TGTGCCAGCAGCCTTCTTGGGACAGGGTACGGTGCTGAGCAGTTCTTC